Given below is one T cell receptor beta chain in context. The source of the sample is a study of low-dose radiotherapy and immunotherapy resistance in tumors. Study in general: Every two weeks patients got nivolumab 240 mg flat dose, plus ipilimumab 1 mg/kg every six weeks, intravenously. Intravenously given cyclophosphamide 200 mg/m2 followed a two-week schedule that placed each dose one day before radiation and immunotherapy.

This CDR3 is 20 amino acids long. CDR1 and CDR2 from the germline V gene are SGHAT and FQNNGV. Trimming took off 4 bases at V and 1 base at J, with 26 bases between the two ends. First-strand cDNA relied on TRAV- and TRBV-specific primers spanning alpha and beta chains. Over about 19 PCR cycles, TCRs were amplified from a constant-region primer and V-primer adapter. Via MiXCR, TCRdb re-called the reads, giving one row per CDR3 protein. Of some 13,000 distinct CDR3 sequences detected, around three fifths appear once; the ten largest clones hold less than 10%. This receptor was obtained from a human donor with advanced metastatic prostate, ovarian, gallbladder or colorectal cancer (not recorded which). This table probably holds off-target reads from a library built for another chain. The J gene is TRBJ2-1, the V gene TRBV11-2; a possible D gene is TRBD2 (5 bases). The DNA of the CDR3 is TGTGCCAGCAGCTCCCATTATCCGTCTGGGTGGGAGAATTCCTACAATGAGCAGTTCTTC. Translation gives CASSSHYPSGWENSYNEQFF. The variable domain in full, with the rest retrieved from reference TRBV11-2 and TRBJ2-1, is EAGVAQSPRYKIIEKRQSVAFWCNPISGHATLYWYQQILGQGPKLLIQFQNNGVVDDSQLPKDRFSAERLKGVDSTLKIQPAKLEDSAVYLCASSSHYPSGWENSYNEQFFGPGTRLTVL.